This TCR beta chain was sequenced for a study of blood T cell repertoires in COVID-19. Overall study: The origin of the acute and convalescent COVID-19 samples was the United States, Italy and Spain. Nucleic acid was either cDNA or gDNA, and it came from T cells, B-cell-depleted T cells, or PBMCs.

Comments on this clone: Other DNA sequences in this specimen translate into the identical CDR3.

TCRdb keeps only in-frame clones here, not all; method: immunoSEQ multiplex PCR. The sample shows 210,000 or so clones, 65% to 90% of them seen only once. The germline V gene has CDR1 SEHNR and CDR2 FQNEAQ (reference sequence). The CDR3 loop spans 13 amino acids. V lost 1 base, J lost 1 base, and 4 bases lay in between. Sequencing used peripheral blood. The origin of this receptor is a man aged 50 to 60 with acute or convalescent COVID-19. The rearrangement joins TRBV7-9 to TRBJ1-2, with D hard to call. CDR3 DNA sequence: TGTGCCAGCAGCTTAGGGCATAACTATGGCTACACCTTC. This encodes CASSLGHNYGYTF.